These 22 T cell receptor beta chains were sequenced from one sample in a study of T cell responses to AZD1222 COVID-19 vaccine. The protocol was immunoSEQ multiplex PCR, while the TCRdb copy is restricted to in-frame clones and leaves out a portion. The data contain under 95,000 clones, around nine tenths of them singletons. This specimen consisted of peripheral blood, obtained on day 0 of AZD1222 vaccination. These receptors originate from an adult in good health.

This clone has a single count. The chain joins TRBV15 to TRBJ1-5; no clear D gene. The CDR3 sequence is 14 residues long. The germline gives CDR1 LNHNV, CDR2 YYDKDF (reference sequence). Trimming shortened V by 3 bases and J by 6 bases, and 12 bases separated the two germline ends. The CDR3 here is CATSSRGFGQPQHF. In nucleotides, the CDR3 is TGTGCCACCAGCAGTCGCGGGTTCGGTCAGCCCCAGCATTTT. Combining the CDR3 with reference TRBV15 and TRBJ1-5 gives the whole variable domain DAMVIQNPRYQVTQFGKPVTLSCSQTLNHNVMYWYQQKSSQAPKLLFHYYDKDFNNEADTPDNFQSRRPNTSFCFLDIRSPGLGDTAMYLCATSSRGFGQPQHFGDGTRLSIL.

The chain uses TRBV6-1 and TRBJ2-7; 8 bases match TRBD1. The ends lost 1 base at V and 3 bases at J; junction bases unmatched: 5. CDR3 length: 15 amino acids. Germline-derived CDR1 and CDR2 are MNHNS and SASEGT. Here the CDR3 reads CASSEGTGIVYEQYF. CDR3 nucleotide sequence: TGTGCCAGCAGTGAAGGGACAGGGATCGTCTACGAGCAGTACTTC.

This clone was observed a few times. This CDR3 reads CASSFAGGGKETQYF. The CDR3 DNA reads as TGTGCCAGCAGTTTTGCCGGCGGTGGCAAAGAGACCCAGTACTTC. J is TRBJ2-5 and V is TRBV27; D remains ambiguous. Germline-derived CDR1 and CDR2 are MNHEY and SMNVEV (reference sequence). Trimming pared 3 bases from V and 3 bases from J, leaving 14 bases between. The CDR3 sequence is 15 residues long.

The chain combines TRBV7-9 with TRBJ2-3; no clear D gene. The CDR3 has 12 amino acids. V lost 1 base to trimming and J lost 8 bases, with 7 bases between them. Germline CDR1 reads SEHNR; CDR2 reads FQNEAQ (reference sequence). The CDR3: CASSLVPGTQYF. In DNA, the CDR3 is TGTGCCAGCAGCTTAGTACCGGGTACGCAGTATTTT.

The V and J genes are TRBV7-3 and TRBJ2-2, with TRBD2 as a possible D gene (6 bases). This CDR3 region has 15 residues. The germline V gene encodes CDR1 SGHTA and CDR2 FQGTGA. Deletions cut 4 bases from V and 1 base from J, with 10 bases between. The CDR3 DNA is TGTGCCAGCAGCTCTCTGGGGGGGAACACCGGGGAGCTGTTTTTT. Its protein product is CASSSLGGNTGELFF.

The chain combines TRBV6-5 with TRBJ2-5; 11 nucleotides line up with TRBD2. Germline loops: CDR1 MNHEY, CDR2 SVGAGI. The V segment lost 3 bases and the J segment 5 bases; nucleotides outside the gene matches: 8. This CDR3 comprises 16 residues. CDR3: CASSYASGRFGETQYF. In DNA form, the CDR3 reads TGTGCCAGCAGTTATGCTAGCGGGAGGTTCGGCGAGACCCAGTACTTC.

In this sample, this clone turned up once. The genes are TRBV11-2 and TRBJ2-1; perhaps TRBD1 as D (8 bases). Germline CDR1 reads SGHAT; CDR2 reads FQNNGV. The CDR3 runs to 15 residues. V dropped 5 bases and J dropped 7 bases, with 18 bases sitting between them. As DNA, the CDR3 is TGTGCCAGCAGCCCAACAGGGGGGGAAAGGAATGAGCAGTTCTTC. This encodes CASSPTGGERNEQFF.

The chain joins TRBV19 to TRBJ2-3; 8 bases map to TRBD2. With 3 bases clipped from V and 1 base from J, the junction kept 0 bases outside the gene matches. Germline lookup yields CDR1 LNHDA and CDR2 SQIVND (reference sequence). The CDR3 totals 14 residues. The CDR3: CASSIGGGTDTQYF. In nucleotides, the CDR3 is TGTGCCAGTAGTATCGGGGGGGGCACAGATACGCAGTATTTT.

This chain uses TRBV5-1 with TRBJ2-7, with D perhaps matching TRBD1 (6 bases). V lost 4 bases and J 1 base, leaving 12 bases between the germline ends. Germline-derived CDR1 and CDR2 are SGHRS and YFSETQ. The CDR3 contains 14 residues. CDR3 sequence (DNA): TGCGCCAGCAGCAGATCAGGGGTTTCCTACGAGCAGTACTTC. As protein: CASSRSGVSYEQYF.

V and J are TRBV6-1 and TRBJ2-7; 9 nucleotides agree with TRBD1. The CDR3 sequence is 15 residues long. The trim removed 3 bases at V and 4 bases at J, leaving 7 bases unmatched. CDR1 MNHNS and CDR2 SASEGT come from the germline V gene. CDR3 in DNA: TGTGCCAGCAGTGATATAGGACAGGGGTCTTACGAGCAGTACTTC. Amino acid sequence: CASSDIGQGSYEQYF.

This clone has just a few counts. The genes are TRBV6-5 and TRBJ2-7, with no clear D. This CDR3 is 14 amino acids long. The germline V and J ends were trimmed by 0 bases and 5 bases, with 11 bases remaining between them. Germline V gives CDR1 MNHEY, CDR2 SVGAGI. The CDR3 DNA is TGTGCCAGCAGTTACTCGACAAGATCCCACGAGCAGTACTTC. This codes for CASSYSTRSHEQYF.

The chain couples TRBV12-3 or TRBV12-4 to TRBJ2-1; tentative D call: TRBD2 (6 bases). V lost 3 bases to trimming and J lost 9 bases, with 12 bases between them. The CDR3 length is 13 residues. CDR3 nucleotide sequence: TGTGCCAGCAGTTTTGGGGGGTTTGGTGAGCAGTTCTTC. This encodes CASSFGGFGEQFF.

The chain carries TRBV29-1 and TRBJ2-3, with 11 bases fitting TRBD2. J lost 8 bases, V lost 3 bases, and 13 bases had no gene match. Germline V CDR1 and CDR2: SQVTM, ANQGSEA. The CDR3 is 16 residues long. As DNA, the CDR3 is TGCAGCGTTGACCCTACCCCACTAGCGGGAGTTGGTACGCAGTATTTT. Residues: CSVDPTPLAGVGTQYF.

The V gene is TRBV10-3, the J gene TRBJ1-1; TRBD1 matches at 7 bases. Germline CDR1 is ENHRY and CDR2 is SYGVKD. V lost 2 bases to trimming and J lost 0 bases; unmatched junction nucleotides: 3. The CDR3 consists of 15 residues. The CDR3 region is CAISEKTGMNTEAFF. The CDR3 nucleotides read TGTGCCATCAGTGAGAAGACAGGGATGAACACTGAAGCTTTCTTT.

The chain is built from TRBV5-8 and TRBJ1-3; D is ambiguous. Germline V lookup: CDR1 SGHTS, CDR2 YDEGEE. There are 14 residues in the CDR3. Trimming took 0 bases from V and 0 from J, leaving 4 bases between them. CDR3 sequence: CASSLGVSGNTIYF. The CDR3, as DNA: TGTGCCAGCAGCTTGGGTGTCTCTGGAAACACCATATATTTT.

The chain joins TRBV6-5 to TRBJ2-6; the D gene is possibly TRBD1 (6 bases). Trimming shortened V by 9 bases and J by 2 bases, and 8 bases separated the two germline ends. The CDR3 covers 13 residues. Germline CDR1 MNHEY, CDR2 SVGAGI. CDR3: CASQGTGANVLTF. The CDR3 bases are TGTGCCAGTCAGGGGACTGGGGCCAACGTCCTGACTTTC.

The chain combines TRBV5-5 with TRBJ1-4; D unclear. The germline CDR1 and CDR2 sequences are SGHKS and YYEKEE (reference sequence). The length of the CDR3 is 12 residues. The ends were cut back, 0 bases at V and 8 bases at J, with 5 bases in the middle. The CDR3: CASSLDREKLFF. CDR3 nucleotide sequence: TGTGCCAGCAGCTTGGATCGCGAAAAACTGTTTTTT.

The J gene is TRBJ2-3, the V gene TRBV5-4; D not resolved. Germline values: CDR1 SGHNT, CDR2 YYREEE (reference sequence). This CDR3 is built from 19 residues. Deletions cut 2 bases from V and 2 bases from J, with 24 bases between. The CDR3 region has the DNA TGTGCCAGCAGCTTCAACCCGACCCGGACCCTGAGGACCACAGATACGCAGTATTTT. This translates into CASSFNPTRTLRTTDTQYF.

This clone is a singleton in its sample. The chain combines TRBV27 with TRBJ1-1, with D perhaps matching TRBD1 (5 bases). The V end was cut by 7 bases, the J end by 3 bases, with 15 bases between. Germline CDR1 reads MNHEY; CDR2 reads SMNVEV (reference sequence). There are 14 residues in the CDR3. The CDR3 loop reads CASTSLQGDTEAFF. The CDR3 DNA is TGTGCCAGCACCTCTCTCCAGGGCGACACTGAAGCTTTCTTT.

This clone occurred a few times. The chain employs TRBV4-1 and TRBJ1-2, with unresolved D. CDR1 and CDR2 from the germline V gene are MGHRA and YSYEKL. Deletions cut 3 bases from V and 3 bases from J, with 5 bases between. The CDR3 is 12 amino acids. CDR3 nucleotides: TGCGCCAGCAGCCAGGGCGACTATGGCTACACCTTC. It is translated as CASSQGDYGYTF.

This clone was detected only a few times. The genes are TRBV5-4 and TRBJ1-1; D gene ambiguous. The CDR3 has 13 residues. The germline V and J ends were trimmed by 0 bases and 7 bases, with 10 bases remaining between them. Germline-derived CDR1 and CDR2 are SGHNT and YYREEE (reference sequence). The CDR3 reads CASSLGGTNEAFF. DNA for the CDR3: TGTGCCAGCAGCTTGGGGGGTACGAATGAAGCTTTCTTT.

The J gene is TRBJ1-5, the V gene TRBV25-1; TRBD1 agrees at 8 bases. Trimming at V came to 4 bases and at J to 7 bases, leaving 6 bases not matched to a gene. Germline lookup yields CDR1 MGHDK and CDR2 SYGVNS. This CDR3 spans 14 amino acids. CDR3 sequence reads: CASSAQGASQPQHF. The CDR3 coding sequence is TGTGCCAGCAGTGCTCAGGGGGCTAGCCAGCCCCAGCATTTT.